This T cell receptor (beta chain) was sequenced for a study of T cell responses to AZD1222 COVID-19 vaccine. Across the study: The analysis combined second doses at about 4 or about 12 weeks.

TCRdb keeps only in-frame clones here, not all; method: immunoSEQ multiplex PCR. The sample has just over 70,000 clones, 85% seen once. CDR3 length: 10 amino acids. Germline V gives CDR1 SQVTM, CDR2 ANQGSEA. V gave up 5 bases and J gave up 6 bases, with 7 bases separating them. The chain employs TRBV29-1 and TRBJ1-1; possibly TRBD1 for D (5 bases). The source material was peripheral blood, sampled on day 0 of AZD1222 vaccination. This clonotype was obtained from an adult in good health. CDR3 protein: CSVPGPEAFF. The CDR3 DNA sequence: TGCAGCGTTCCAGGGCCTGAAGCTTTCTTT.